One sample yielded the 18 T cell receptor beta chains listed below, sequenced in a study of T cell responses to AZD1222 COVID-19 vaccine. Method: immunoSEQ multiplex PCR; TCRdb's copy keeps in-frame clones and lacks some. Among some 120,000 clones listed, 75% to 95% were seen once. Here the sequenced sample was peripheral blood, taken on day 0 of AZD1222 vaccination. The receptors shown here come from an adult in good health.

This chain connects TRBV6-5 to TRBJ1-4; 9 bases map to TRBD1. Germline CDR1 and CDR2: MNHEY and SVGAGI. This CDR3 is built from 14 residues. Unmatched junction bases numbered 6, after V lost 6 bases and J lost 7 bases. The DNA of the CDR3 is TGTGCCAGCAGGGACAGGGGCCCTACTGAAAAACTGTTTTTT. Translation: CASRDRGPTEKLFF.

V gene TRBV29-1 combines with J gene TRBJ1-1, with 9 nucleotides matching TRBD1. Germline V gives CDR1 SQVTM, CDR2 ANQGSEA. The CDR3 is 18 residues long. V was clipped by 2 bases and J by 1 base; unmatched bases: 14. The CDR3 region has the DNA TGCAGCGTTGAAAACTTATCCGGACAGGGGCTGAGGAACACTGAAGCTTTCTTT. Translating gives CSVENLSGQGLRNTEAFF.

The J gene is TRBJ1-4, the V gene TRBV28; 7 bases are shared with TRBD1. Germline trimming cut 6 bases from V and 7 bases from J; bases unmatched to any gene: 8. CDR1 MDHEN and CDR2 SYDVKM come from the germline V gene. This CDR3 region has 14 residues. CDR3 bases: TGTGCCAGCAGCCCGGGACAGCTTATTGAAAAACTGTTTTTT. Its translation: CASSPGQLIEKLFF.

The V gene is TRBV7-2, the J gene TRBJ1-4; 8 positions match TRBD1. J was trimmed by 7 bases and V by 2 bases; bases with no gene match: 18. The CDR3 is 19 residues long. Germline CDR1 is SGHTA and CDR2 is FQGNSA. The CDR3 is CASSLRGQGVFGFIEKLFF. CDR3 in DNA: TGTGCCAGCAGCTTACGCGGACAGGGTGTTTTTGGTTTTATTGAAAAACTGTTTTTT.

CDR3 DNA: TGCGCCAGCAGCTGGAGGGGTCCAACTAATGAAAAACTGTTTTTT. The encoded protein is CASSWRGPTNEKLFF. The chain recombines TRBV5-1 with TRBJ1-4; possible D gene TRBD1, 5 bases. The CDR3 has 15 amino acids. The V and J ends lost 3 bases and 0 bases respectively, with 9 bases between them. Germline CDR1 and CDR2: SGHRS and YFSETQ. The whole variable domain, filled in from reference TRBV5-1 and TRBJ1-4, reads KAGVTQTPRYLIKTRGQQVTLSCSPISGHRSVSWYQQTPGQGLQFLFEYFSETQRNKGNFPGRFSGRQFSNSRSEMNVSTLELGDSALYLCASSWRGPTNEKLFFGSGTQLSVL.

The genes are TRBV2 and TRBJ2-7; D call uncertain. The CDR3 is 15 residues long. V was pared by 1 base and J by 7 bases, with 17 bases between. CDR1 is SNHLY, CDR2 FYNNEI, per germline. The chain's CDR3 is CASSEGVPLLGEQYF. CDR3 nucleotides: TGTGCCAGCAGTGAAGGGGTTCCCCTTCTGGGGGAGCAGTACTTC.

The chain joins TRBV6-5 to TRBJ1-1; maybe TRBD1 (5 bases). Germline CDR1 MNHEY, CDR2 SVGAGI. V lost 8 bases and J lost 2, with 9 bases in between. The CDR3 runs to 12 residues. The CDR3 nucleotides are TGTGCCAGCCAAACAGGAAACACTGAAGCTTTCTTT. This encodes CASQTGNTEAFF.

The chain uses TRBV5-1 and TRBJ1-6; 10 nucleotides line up with TRBD1. V lost 6 bases, J lost 8 bases, and 5 bases stayed unmatched. The CDR3 length is 14 residues. Germline V lookup: CDR1 SGHRS, CDR2 YFSETQ. Written as DNA, the CDR3 is TGCGCCAGCACCATTGGGACAGGGGATTCACCCCTCCACTTT. Its translation: CASTIGTGDSPLHF. The full variable domain, its missing parts supplied by reference TRBV5-1 and TRBJ1-6, is KAGVTQTPRYLIKTRGQQVTLSCSPISGHRSVSWYQQTPGQGLQFLFEYFSETQRNKGNFPGRFSGRQFSNSRSEMNVSTLELGDSALYLCASTIGTGDSPLHFGNGTRLTVT.

J is TRBJ2-1 and V is TRBV19; 8 bases align to TRBD2. CDR1 and CDR2 from the germline V gene are LNHDA and SQIVND (reference sequence). CDR3 size: 15 residues. V lost 6 bases, J lost 3 bases, and 7 bases stayed unmatched. CDR3 DNA: TGTGCCAGTAGGACATCGGGACTAGTCTACAATGAGCAGTTCTTC. This codes for CASRTSGLVYNEQFF. Full variable domain (remainder filled in from reference TRBV19 and TRBJ2-1): DGGITQSPKYLFRKEGQNVTLSCEQNLNHDAMYWYRQDPGQGLRLIYYSQIVNDFQKGDIAEGYSVSREKKESFPLTVTSAQKNPTAFYLCASRTSGLVYNEQFFGPGTRLTVL.

The chain recombines TRBV10-1 with TRBJ1-1; D perhaps matches TRBD1 (6 bases). Trimming removed 8 bases from V and 4 bases from J, with 14 bases in between. The germline gives CDR1 WNHNN, CDR2 SYGVQD (reference sequence). The length of the CDR3 is 13 residues. The CDR3 DNA sequence: TGCGCCAGCTCGGGGGCATCCGGCACTGAAGCTTTCTTT. Amino acids: CASSGASGTEAFF.

The rearrangement uses TRBV2 and TRBJ2-1; D perhaps matches TRBD1 (5 bases). Trimming removed 7 bases at V and 1 base at J, with 17 bases between. The germline V gene encodes CDR1 SNHLY and CDR2 FYNNEI. CDR3 length: 16 amino acids. DNA of the CDR3: TGTGCCAGCAATGAGGTAGGGGTCCATTCCTACAATGAGCAGTTCTTC. It yields the protein CASNEVGVHSYNEQFF.

The CDR3 here is CAFGTGVYSGNTIYF. CDR3 coding DNA: TGTGCCTTCGGGACAGGGGTGTATTCTGGAAACACCATATATTTT. The J gene is TRBJ1-3, the V gene TRBV5-8; TRBD1 matches 10 bases. Germline V gives CDR1 SGHTS, CDR2 YDEGEE. This CDR3 contains 15 residues. V shed 10 bases, J shed 1 base, and the junction held 8 bases outside the gene matches.

This chain connects TRBV5-1 to TRBJ2-3; TRBD2 agrees at 10 bases. Germline lookup yields CDR1 SGHRS and CDR2 YFSETQ. This CDR3 comprises 16 residues. The J segment lost 2 bases and the V segment lost 4 bases, leaving 7 bases of the junction unmatched. The CDR3 region is CASSPRTSGNTDTQYF. CDR3 bases: TGCGCCAGCAGCCCACGGACTAGCGGAAACACAGATACGCAGTATTTT.

The rearrangement joins TRBV18 to TRBJ2-7, with 7 bases matching TRBD1. The CDR3 is made up of 16 amino acids. CDR1 is KGHSH and CDR2 is LQKENI in the germline V gene. Unmatched junction bases numbered 12, after V lost 3 bases and J lost 4 bases. CDR3 sequence: CASSPGTARVSYEQYF. The DNA for the CDR3 is TGTGCCAGCTCACCTGGGACAGCGAGGGTTTCGTACGAGCAGTACTTC.

This rearrangement joins TRBV5-1 to TRBJ2-3, with unresolved D. This CDR3 comprises 14 residues. Germline V lookup: CDR1 SGHRS, CDR2 YFSETQ. Trimming left V 0 bases short and J 1 base short, with 6 bases between. CDR3 protein: CASSLDGGTDTQYF. CDR3 DNA sequence: TGCGCCAGCAGCTTGGACGGCGGCACAGATACGCAGTATTTT.

The chain combines TRBV24-1 with TRBJ2-1, with no clear D. The CDR3 loop spans 15 amino acids. Trimming left V 3 bases short and J 5 bases short, with 13 bases between. In germline, CDR1 is KGHDR, CDR2 SFDVKD. The chain's CDR3 is CATSDAVGEDNEQFF. The CDR3 DNA is TGTGCCACCAGTGATGCAGTGGGTGAGGACAATGAGCAGTTCTTC.

The J gene is TRBJ1-2, the V gene TRBV6-6, with TRBD1 identical over 7 bases. Germline V gene sequence: CDR1 MNHNY, CDR2 SVGAGI (reference sequence). This CDR3 spans 16 amino acids. J was trimmed by 3 bases and V by 2 bases; bases with no gene match: 9. CDR3 in DNA: TGTGCCAGCAGTTACAAAGACAGGGTGTCAGACTATGGCTACACCTTC. It is translated as CASSYKDRVSDYGYTF.

The chain has TRBV24-1 and TRBJ2-3; possible D gene TRBD2, 5 bases. V lost 3 bases and J lost 4, with 10 bases in between. This CDR3 spans 14 amino acids. Germline V gene data show CDR1 as KGHDR and CDR2 as SFDVKD. CDR3 nucleotide sequence: TGTGCCACCAGTGATCCTAACGGGGCAGATACGCAGTATTTT. Translating gives CATSDPNGADTQYF.